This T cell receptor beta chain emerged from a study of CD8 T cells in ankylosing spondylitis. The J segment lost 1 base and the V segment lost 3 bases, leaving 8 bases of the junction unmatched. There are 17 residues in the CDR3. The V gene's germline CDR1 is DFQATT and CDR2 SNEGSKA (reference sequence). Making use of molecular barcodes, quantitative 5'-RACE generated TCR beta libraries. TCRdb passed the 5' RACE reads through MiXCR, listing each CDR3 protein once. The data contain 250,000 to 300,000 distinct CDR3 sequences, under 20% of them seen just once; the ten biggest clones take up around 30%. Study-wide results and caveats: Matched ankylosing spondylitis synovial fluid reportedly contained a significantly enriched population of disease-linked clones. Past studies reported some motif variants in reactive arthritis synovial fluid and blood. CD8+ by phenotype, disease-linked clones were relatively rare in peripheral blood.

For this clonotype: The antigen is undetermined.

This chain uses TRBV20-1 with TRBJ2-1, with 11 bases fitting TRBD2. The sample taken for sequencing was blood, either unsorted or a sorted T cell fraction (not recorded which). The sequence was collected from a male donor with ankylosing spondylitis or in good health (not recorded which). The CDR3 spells CSASSGTSGLSYNEQFF. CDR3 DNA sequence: TGCAGTGCTAGCAGTGGGACTAGCGGCCTTTCCTACAATGAGCAGTTCTTC.